The 10 T cell receptor beta chains below all came from one sample that was sequenced in a study of PD-1 blockade in mismatch repair-deficient tumors. Clones were read by immunoSEQ multiplex PCR, and TCRdb kept only the in-frame ones, dropping some. The sample holds about 100,000 clones, 65% to 85% seen once. The material sequenced was peripheral blood, taken approximately 35 weeks after starting pembrolizumab. These receptors all stem from an adult with mismatch repair-deficient cancer.

The chain couples TRBV19 to TRBJ1-3; D is perhaps TRBD1 (5 bases). Germline V gene lookup returns CDR1 LNHDA and CDR2 SQIVND (reference sequence). The CDR3 length is 17 residues. The germline V and J ends were trimmed by 6 bases and 7 bases, with 25 bases remaining between them. The CDR3 here is CASSMNRDSRQRNTIYF. CDR3 in DNA: TGTGCCAGTAGCATGAACCGGGACTCTCGCCAGCGGAACACCATATATTTT. The full variable domain, in which reference TRBV19 and TRBJ1-3 provide the parts outside the CDR3, is DGGITQSPKYLFRKEGQNVTLSCEQNLNHDAMYWYRQDPGQGLRLIYYSQIVNDFQKGDIAEGYSVSREKKESFPLTVTSAQKNPTAFYLCASSMNRDSRQRNTIYFGEGSWLTVV.

The V gene is TRBV19, the J gene TRBJ1-2; 9 positions agree with TRBD1. The length of the CDR3 is 13 residues. The J segment lost 6 bases and the V segment lost 9 bases, leaving 8 bases of the junction unmatched. Germline CDR1 is LNHDA and CDR2 is SQIVND (reference sequence). The CDR3 sequence: CASRTGVINGYTF. In nucleotides, the CDR3 is TGTGCCAGCCGGACAGGGGTTATCAATGGCTACACCTTC.

The chain carries TRBV10-2 and TRBJ2-3, with D unclear. The V and J ends lost 2 bases and 4 bases respectively, with 13 bases between them. Germline V lookup: CDR1 WSHSY, CDR2 SAAADI. The CDR3 has 15 amino acids. CDR3 sequence reads: CASSELGRESDTQYF. Here the CDR3 DNA reads TGCGCCAGCAGTGAGCTGGGCCGAGAGTCAGATACGCAGTATTTT.

V gene TRBV5-1 combines with J gene TRBJ2-3; the D is unclear. CDR1 and CDR2 (germline): SGHRS, YFSETQ. This CDR3 region has 15 residues. Trimming pared 2 bases from V and 1 base from J, leaving 11 bases between. The CDR3 spells CASSFSVTGTDTQYF. CDR3 DNA: TGCGCCAGCAGCTTCTCAGTTACTGGCACAGATACGCAGTATTTT. Variable domain in full (rest from reference TRBV5-1 and TRBJ2-3): KAGVTQTPRYLIKTRGQQVTLSCSPISGHRSVSWYQQTPGQGLQFLFEYFSETQRNKGNFPGRFSGRQFSNSRSEMNVSTLELGDSALYLCASSFSVTGTDTQYFGPGTRLTVL.

The J gene is TRBJ1-1, the V gene TRBV5-4; D is possibly TRBD1 (5 bases). Germline assignment: CDR1 SGHNT and CDR2 YYREEE (reference sequence). V lost 1 base to trimming and J lost 10 bases, with 14 bases between them. The CDR3 is 13 amino acids. This CDR3 reads CASSLLGTGVAFF. The CDR3, as DNA: TGTGCCAGCAGCTTGCTGGGGACGGGGGTAGCTTTCTTT.

This clone turned up a few times. The chain is built from TRBV7-8 and TRBJ2-4, with 9 bases that match TRBD1. The CDR3 totals 15 residues. Per the germline V gene, CDR1 is SGHVS and CDR2 is FQNEAQ. The V gene end was trimmed by 5 bases and the J gene end by 2 bases; junction bases not matched to a gene: 4. The CDR3 region is CASSTTGGPKNIQYF. In DNA form, the CDR3 reads TGTGCCAGCAGCACCACAGGGGGCCCCAAAAACATTCAGTACTTC.

The rearrangement joins TRBV6-1 to TRBJ2-3, with D unresolved. Germline V gene lookup returns CDR1 MNHNS and CDR2 SASEGT. Deletions cut 7 bases from V and 0 bases from J, with 8 bases between. The CDR3 runs 13 residues. CDR3 DNA sequence: TGTGCCAGCAACGTCGTAAGCACAGATACGCAGTATTTT. This sequence encodes CASNVVSTDTQYF.

J is TRBJ1-3 and V is TRBV9, with D unclear. V lost 4 bases to trimming and J lost 0 bases, with 11 bases between them. Germline V gene sequence: CDR1 SGDLS, CDR2 YYNGEE. The CDR3 has 15 residues. In nucleotides, the CDR3 is TGTGCCAGCAGCCTGGGGTCTCCCTCTGGAAACACCATATATTTT. Translating gives CASSLGSPSGNTIYF.

In this sample, this clone turned up once. J is TRBJ1-1 and V is TRBV6-5; D gene uncertain. Trimming took off 10 bases at V and 4 bases at J, with 19 bases between the two ends. Germline V CDR1 and CDR2: MNHEY, SVGAGI. The length of the CDR3 is 14 residues. The CDR3: CATQPDVWSTEAFF. The CDR3 DNA reads as TGTGCCACCCAACCGGACGTTTGGAGCACTGAAGCTTTCTTT.

This clone has just one count. The chain recombines TRBV6-1 with TRBJ2-1; possibly TRBD1 or TRBD2 for D (7 bases each). Germline-derived CDR1 and CDR2 are MNHNS and SASEGT. Deletions cut 7 bases from V and 10 bases from J, with 20 bases between. The CDR3 totals 14 residues. DNA for the CDR3: TGTGCCAGCACCATGATCAGGGAGGGACAGGAGCAGTTCTTC. It yields the protein CASTMIREGQEQFF.